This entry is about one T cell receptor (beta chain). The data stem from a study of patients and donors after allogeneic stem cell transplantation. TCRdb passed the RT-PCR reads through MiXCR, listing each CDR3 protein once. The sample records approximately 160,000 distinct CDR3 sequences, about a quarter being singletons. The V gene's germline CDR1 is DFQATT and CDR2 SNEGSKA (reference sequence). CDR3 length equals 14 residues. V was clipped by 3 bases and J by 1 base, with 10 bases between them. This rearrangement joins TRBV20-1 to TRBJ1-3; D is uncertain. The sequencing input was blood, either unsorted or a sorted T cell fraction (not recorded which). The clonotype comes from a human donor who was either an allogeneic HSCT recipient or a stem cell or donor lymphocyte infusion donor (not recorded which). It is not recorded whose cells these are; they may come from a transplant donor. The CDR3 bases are TGCAGTGCTAGTCGTCGGAGATCTGGAAACACCATATATTTT. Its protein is CSASRRRSGNTIYF.